These T cell receptor beta chains were read from a single sample in a study of neurological immune-mediated disorders. TCRdb re-called the 5' RACE reads through MiXCR, storing one row per CDR3 protein. The profile shows roughly 60,000 distinct CDR3 sequences, roughly an eighth of them singletons. Source material: PBMCs. All receptors come from a man aged 55 to 69 in good health. The CDR3 runs from the conserved cysteine through the conserved F or W. Fields, in order: V gene, clone size, D gene, J gene, CDR3 protein, CDR3 DNA. The D gene is left open where the match is weak. Clone sizes are shown as once, few, many, or a class for an expanded clone.

TRBV12-3/TRBV12-4,many,-,TRBJ1-2,CASISGGGYGYTF,TGTGCCAGCATCTCGGGTGGGGGCTATGGCTACACCTTC
TRBV12-3/TRBV12-4,many,-,TRBJ1-2,CASSLETRGYTF,TGTGCCAGCAGTTTAGAGACGCGGGGCTACACCTTC
TRBV18,many,-,TRBJ2-3,CASSLAPDGTDTQYF,TGTGCCAGCTCACTCGCCCCGGACGGCACAGATACGCAGTATTTT
TRBV18,many,-,TRBJ2-7,CASSPQASYEQYF,TGTGCCAGCTCACCACAAGCGAGCTACGAGCAGTACTTC
TRBV7-2,many,-,TRBJ2-3,CASSPDRPGTDTQYF,TGTGCCAGCAGCCCTGACAGGCCCGGCACAGATACGCAGTATTTT
TRBV27,many,-,TRBJ1-1,CASNVLDPKQGEGGAFF,TGTGCCAGCAACGTCCTGGACCCTAAACAGGGTGAGGGGGGAGCTTTCTTT
TRBV12-3/TRBV12-4,many,-,TRBJ1-2,CASREGQNRYGYTF,TGTGCCAGCAGGGAAGGACAGAACCGCTATGGCTACACCTTC
TRBV7-2,many,TRBD1,TRBJ2-5,CASSRDREETQYF,TGTGCCAGCAGCCGTGACAGGGAAGAGACCCAGTACTTC
TRBV20-1,many,TRBD1,TRBJ1-6,CSARVPIRDSGLSSYNSPLHF,TGCAGTGCTAGAGTCCCAATCCGGGACAGCGGTCTGAGCTCCTATAATTCACCCCTCCACTTT
TRBV12-3/TRBV12-4,many,-,TRBJ1-5,CASSFAGPDQPQHF,TGTGCCAGCAGTTTCGCGGGTCCGGATCAGCCCCAGCATTTT
TRBV20-1,many,-,TRBJ2-3,CSARLPPSTDTQYF,TGCAGTGCAAGACTACCCCCTAGCACAGATACGCAGTATTTT
TRBV7-2,many,TRBD2,TRBJ2-1,CASSSLGGGPYNEQFF,TGTGCCAGCAGCTCCCTGGGCGGGGGGCCTTACAATGAGCAGTTCTTC